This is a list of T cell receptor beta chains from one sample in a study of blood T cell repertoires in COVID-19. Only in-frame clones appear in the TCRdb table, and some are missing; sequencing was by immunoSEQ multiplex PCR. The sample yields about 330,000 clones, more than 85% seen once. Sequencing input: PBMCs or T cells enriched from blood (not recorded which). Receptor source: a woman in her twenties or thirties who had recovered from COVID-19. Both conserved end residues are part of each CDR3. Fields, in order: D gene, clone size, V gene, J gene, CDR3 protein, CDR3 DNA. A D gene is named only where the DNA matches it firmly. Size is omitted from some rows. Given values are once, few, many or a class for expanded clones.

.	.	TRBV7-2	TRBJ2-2	CASSPPGLRVTGELFF	TGTGCCAGCAGCCCACCGGGACTCCGCGTCACCGGGGAGCTGTTTTTT
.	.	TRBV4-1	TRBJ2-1	CASSQDAQGGGEQFF	TGCGCCAGCAGCCAAGATGCCCAGGGGGGAGGTGAGCAGTTCTTC
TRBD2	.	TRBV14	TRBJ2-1	CASSQDGGLAGGLGSEQFF	TGTGCCAGCAGCCAAGATGGAGGACTAGCGGGAGGGCTAGGGTCTGAGCAGTTCTTC
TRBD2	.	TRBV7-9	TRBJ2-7	CASSGGLAGDEQYF	TGTGCCAGCAGCGGGGGACTAGCGGGAGATGAGCAGTACTTC
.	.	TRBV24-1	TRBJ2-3	CATRAAPPLGDTQYF	TGTGCCACGAGAGCGGCACCCCCCCTGGGGGATACGCAGTATTTT
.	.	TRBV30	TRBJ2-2	CAWRNRGTNTGELFF	TGTGCCTGGAGAAATAGGGGAACTAACACCGGGGAGCTGTTTTTT
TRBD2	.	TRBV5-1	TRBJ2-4	CASSIAGLAKNIQYF	TGCGCCAGCAGCATAGCGGGCTTAGCCAAAAACATTCAGTACTTC
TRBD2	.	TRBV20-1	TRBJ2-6	CSASIPGGTALGANVLTF	TGCAGTGCTAGTATACCGGGAGGCACTGCTTTGGGGGCCAACGTCCTGACTTTC
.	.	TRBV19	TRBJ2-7	CASSTRMSYPYEQYF	TGTGCCAGTAGTACTCGCATGAGTTACCCCTACGAGCAGTACTTC
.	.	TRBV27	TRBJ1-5	CASSLAGPNQPQHF	TGTGCCAGCAGTTTAGCAGGGCCAAATCAGCCCCAGCATTTT
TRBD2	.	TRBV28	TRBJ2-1	CASSLGTSESNEQFF	TGTGCCAGCAGTTTAGGGACTAGCGAGTCGAATGAGCAGTTCTTC
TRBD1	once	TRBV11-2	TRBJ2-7	CASTRRDRPYEQYF	TGTGCCAGCACTCGTAGGGACAGGCCCTACGAGCAGTACTTC
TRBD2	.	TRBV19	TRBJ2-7	CASRTSGGNSYEQYF	TGTGCCAGTAGGACTAGCGGGGGTAACTCCTACGAGCAGTACTTC
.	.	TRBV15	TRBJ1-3	CATSRGLTGVTGNTIYF	TGTGCCACCAGCAGAGGATTAACAGGAGTGACTGGAAACACCATATATTTT
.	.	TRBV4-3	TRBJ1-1	CASSQGANTEAFF	TGCGCCAGCAGCCAAGGGGCAAACACTGAAGCTTTCTTT
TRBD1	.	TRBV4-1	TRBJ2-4	CASSQADRGNIQYF	TGCGCCAGCAGCCAAGCCGACAGGGGAAACATTCAGTACTTC
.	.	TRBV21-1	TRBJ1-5	CASGIAVQGNQPQHF	TGTGCCAGCGGCATAGCGGTACAGGGTAATCAGCCCCAGCATTTT
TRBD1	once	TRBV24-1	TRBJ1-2	CATSEDRDGVGYTF	TGTGCCACCAGTGAGGACAGGGATGGTGTCGGCTACACCTTC
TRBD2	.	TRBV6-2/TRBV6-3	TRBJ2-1	CASSYPTSGNDEQFF	TGTGCCAGCAGTTACCCAACTAGCGGGAACGATGAGCAGTTCTTC
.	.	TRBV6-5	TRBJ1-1	CASSLTQGSTEAFF	TGTGCCAGCAGTCTAACACAGGGTAGCACTGAAGCTTTCTTT
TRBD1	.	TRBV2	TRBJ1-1	CASSGNRGGEAFF	TGTGCCAGCAGCGGAAACAGGGGCGGGGAAGCTTTCTTT
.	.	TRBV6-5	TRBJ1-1	CASSQWGGGRTEAFF	TGTGCCAGCAGTCAGTGGGGGGGCGGGAGGACTGAAGCTTTCTTT
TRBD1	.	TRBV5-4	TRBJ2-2	CASSPGGGHTGELFF	TGTGCCAGCAGCCCAGGGGGCGGACACACCGGGGAGCTGTTTTTT
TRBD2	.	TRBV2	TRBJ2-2	CASRLAGGPGELFF	TGTGCCAGCCGACTAGCGGGAGGGCCCGGGGAGCTGTTTTTT
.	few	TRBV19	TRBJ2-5	CASSWVGSGETQYF	TGTGCCAGTAGTTGGGTCGGGAGTGGAGAGACCCAGTACTTC
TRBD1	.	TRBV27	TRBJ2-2	CASSATGVGTGELFF	TGTGCCAGCAGTGCGACAGGGGTAGGCACCGGGGAGCTGTTTTTT
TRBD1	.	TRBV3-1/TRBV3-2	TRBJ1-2	CASSPGTGGNYGYTF	TGTGCCAGCAGCCCCGGGACAGGGGGTAACTATGGCTACACCTTC
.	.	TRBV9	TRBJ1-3	CASSAHAGTENTIYF	TGTGCCAGCAGCGCCCACGCAGGAACGGAAAACACCATATATTTT
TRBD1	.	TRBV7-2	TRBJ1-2	CASSSRTGAIYGYTF	TGTGCCAGCAGCTCCCGGACAGGGGCCATCTATGGCTACACCTTC
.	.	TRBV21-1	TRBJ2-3	CASSKVSRGTGKSDTQYF	TGTGCCAGCAGCAAAGTTAGTCGGGGAACAGGGAAATCAGATACGCAGTATTTT
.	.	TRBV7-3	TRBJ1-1	CASSSPGGNTEAFF	TGTGCCAGCAGCTCCCCCGGGGGGAACACTGAAGCTTTCTTT
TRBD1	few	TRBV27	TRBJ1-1	CASIPLGSWTGYAEAFF	TGTGCCAGCATTCCTCTAGGGTCCTGGACAGGATACGCTGAAGCTTTCTTT
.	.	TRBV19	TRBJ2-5	CASSFQGFGETQYF	TGTGCCAGTAGTTTTCAGGGGTTTGGAGAGACCCAGTACTTC
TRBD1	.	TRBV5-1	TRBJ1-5	CASRLFRDRGFAQPQHF	TGCGCCAGCAGACTATTCCGGGACAGGGGGTTTGCTCAGCCCCAGCATTTT
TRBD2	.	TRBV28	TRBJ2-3	CATSGVGGGPDTQYF	TGTGCCACCAGCGGGGTCGGAGGCGGACCCGATACGCAGTATTTT
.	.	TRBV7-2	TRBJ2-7	CASSLVRVTYEQYF	TGTGCCAGCAGCTTAGTACGGGTAACCTACGAGCAGTACTTC
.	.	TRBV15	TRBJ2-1	CATSSLRGTTYNEQFF	TGTGCCACCAGCAGTTTACGCGGGACGACCTACAATGAGCAGTTCTTC
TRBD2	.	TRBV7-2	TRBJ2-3	CASSLQPALAVDTQYF	TGTGCCAGCAGCTTACAGCCTGCGCTAGCGGTAGATACGCAGTATTTT
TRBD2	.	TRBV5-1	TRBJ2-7	CASSSPGLENEQYF	TGCGCCAGCAGCTCGCCGGGACTAGAAAACGAGCAGTACTTC
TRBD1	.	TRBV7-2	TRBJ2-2	CASSLGQGATGELFF	TGTGCCAGCAGCTTAGGACAGGGGGCAACCGGGGAGCTGTTTTTT
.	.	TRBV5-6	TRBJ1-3	CASRVFSGNGNTIYF	TGTGCCAGCAGAGTCTTTTCAGGGAACGGAAACACCATATATTTT
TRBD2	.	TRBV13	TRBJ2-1	CASSLEGREGNNEQFF	TGTGCCAGCAGCTTGGAGGGGCGGGAGGGCAACAATGAGCAGTTCTTC
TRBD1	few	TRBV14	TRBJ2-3	CASSRSGTGSQYF	TGTGCCAGCAGCCGTTCCGGGACAGGGTCGCAGTATTTT
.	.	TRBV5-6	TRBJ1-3	CASSRDWSSGNTIYF	TGTGCCAGCAGCAGGGACTGGAGCTCTGGAAACACCATATATTTT
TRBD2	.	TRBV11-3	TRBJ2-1	CASSLYFWWASGSNEQFF	TGTGCCAGCAGCTTATACTTCTGGTGGGCTAGCGGGAGCAATGAGCAGTTCTTC
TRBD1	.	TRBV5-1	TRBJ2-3	CASSSGQGPTDTQYF	TGCGCCAGCAGCTCAGGACAGGGGCCCACAGATACGCAGTATTTT
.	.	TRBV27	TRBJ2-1	CASSLSSYNEQFF	TGTGCCAGCAGCCTAAGCTCCTACAATGAGCAGTTCTTC
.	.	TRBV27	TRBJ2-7	CASSGTLRLVYF	TGTGCCAGCAGCGGTACCCTCCGCCTGGTGTACTTC
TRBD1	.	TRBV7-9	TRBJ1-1	CASNTGVRDTEAFF	TGTGCCAGCAACACAGGGGTGAGGGACACTGAAGCTTTCTTT
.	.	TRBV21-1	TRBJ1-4	CASNIRQGTNEKLFF	TGTGCCAGCAACATTCGACAGGGGACTAATGAAAAACTGTTTTTT
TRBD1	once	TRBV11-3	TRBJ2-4	CASARQGTIQYF	TGTGCCAGCGCCCGACAGGGGACCATTCAGTACTTC
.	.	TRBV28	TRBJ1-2	CASSLEDYGYTF	TGTGCCAGCAGTTTGGAGGACTATGGCTACACCTTC
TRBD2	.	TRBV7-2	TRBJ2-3	CASSPRPSGTTDTQYF	TGTGCCAGCAGCCCCCGGCCTAGCGGGACCACAGATACGCAGTATTTT
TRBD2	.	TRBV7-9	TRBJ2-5	CASSLGRGGPETQYF	TGTGCCAGCAGCTTAGGACGGGGGGGCCCCGAGACCCAGTACTTC
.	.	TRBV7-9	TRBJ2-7	CASSLGQWDEQYF	TGTGCCAGCAGCTTAGGACAGTGGGACGAGCAGTACTTC
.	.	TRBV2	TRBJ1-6	CASSVTVLGNSPLHF	TGTGCCAGCAGTGTGACAGTTCTGGGGAATTCACCCCTCCACTTT
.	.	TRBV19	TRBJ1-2	CASSQGSYYGYTF	TGTGCCAGTAGCCAGGGTTCGTACTATGGCTACACCTTC